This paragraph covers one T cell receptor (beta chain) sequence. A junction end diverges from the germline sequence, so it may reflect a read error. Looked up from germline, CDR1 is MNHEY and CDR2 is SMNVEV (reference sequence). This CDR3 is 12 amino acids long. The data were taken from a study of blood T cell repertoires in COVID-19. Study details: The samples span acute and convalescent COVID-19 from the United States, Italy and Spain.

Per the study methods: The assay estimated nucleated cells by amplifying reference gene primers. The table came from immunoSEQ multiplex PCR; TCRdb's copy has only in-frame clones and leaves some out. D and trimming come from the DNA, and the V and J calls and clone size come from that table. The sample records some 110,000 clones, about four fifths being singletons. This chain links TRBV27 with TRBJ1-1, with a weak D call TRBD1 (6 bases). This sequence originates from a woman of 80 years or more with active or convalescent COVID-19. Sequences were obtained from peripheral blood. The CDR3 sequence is CASSLGAGRRVF. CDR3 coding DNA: TGTGCCAGCAGTTTGGGGGCAGGGCGAAGAGTTTTT.